The 7 T cell receptor beta chains presented below share a single source sample, sequenced in a study of shared clonotypes between healthy human individuals. Positive CCR7 selection of CD45RO-negative cells yielded the naive CD8 cells, and terminally differentiated effector memory CD45RA+ cells were excluded. The method was immunoSEQ multiplex PCR; TCRdb's version includes in-frame clones alone and lacks a portion of them. The sample has hundreds of thousands of clones, about 96% seen once. The sample comprised naive CD8+ T cells sorted from blood. These receptors were taken from a woman in her twenties or thirties in good health.

This chain joins TRBV19 and TRBJ2-7; tentative D call: TRBD1 (5 bases). V was clipped by 6 bases and J by 1 base, with 16 bases between them. The germline CDR1 and CDR2 sequences are LNHDA and SQIVND (reference sequence). CDR3 length equals 15 residues. As DNA, the CDR3 is TGTGCCAGTAGCCCCGGGTCGTACAGGTCCTACGAGCAGTACTTC. This sequence encodes CASSPGSYRSYEQYF.

The chain uses TRBV4-2 and TRBJ2-7; weak D call: TRBD2 (5 bases). Trimming shortened V by 0 bases and J by 5 bases, and 11 bases separated the two germline ends. This CDR3 is built from 14 residues. Looked up from germline, CDR1 is LGHNA and CDR2 is YNFKEQ. In DNA form, the CDR3 reads TGTGCCAGCAGCCAAGATCCGTTGGAGGACGAGCAGTACTTC. Amino acids: CASSQDPLEDEQYF.

The genes are TRBV7-9 and TRBJ2-5; TRBD2 aligns across 12 bases. V shed 5 bases, J shed 3 bases, and the junction held 7 bases outside the gene matches. This CDR3 is 16 amino acids long. The germline V gene has CDR1 SEHNR and CDR2 FQNEAQ (reference sequence). The CDR3 DNA follows: TGTGCCAGCAGCCCTCCGACTAGCGGGAGTAAAGAGACCCAGTACTTC. It yields the protein CASSPPTSGSKETQYF.

The CDR3 DNA sequence: TGCAGTGCATCCGGGAGCAACGAGCAGTACTTC. Residues: CSASGSNEQYF. The chain carries TRBV20-1 and TRBJ2-7; TRBD2 is a possible D gene (6 bases). Trimming cost V 6 bases and J 5 bases, with 11 bases left between them. Germline CDR1 reads DFQATT; CDR2 reads SNEGSKA (reference sequence). The CDR3 has 11 amino acids.

The gene calls are TRBV6-4 and TRBJ2-7, with TRBD2 matching 13 bases. This CDR3 has 13 residues. Germline CDR1 reads MRHNA; CDR2 reads SNTAGT. J gave up 4 bases and V 9 bases, and 3 bases lay outside the gene matches. CDR3 nucleotides: TGTGCCAGAAGACTAGCGGGAGGTTACGAGCAGTACTTC. This gives the protein CARRLAGGYEQYF.

The V and J genes are TRBV28 and TRBJ1-1; D not resolved. Germline V gene data show CDR1 as MDHEN and CDR2 as SYDVKM. The V end was cut by 6 bases, the J end by 4 bases, with 18 bases between. This CDR3 comprises 15 residues. CDR3 in amino acids: CASRIRDGSLTEAFF. The CDR3 coding sequence is TGTGCCAGCAGAATAAGAGACGGGAGTCTCACTGAAGCTTTCTTT.

This clone has just a few counts. This rearrangement joins TRBV19 to TRBJ1-1, with D hard to call. The CDR3 is 14 amino acids. Germline CDR1 and CDR2: LNHDA and SQIVND (reference sequence). Trimming shortened V by 4 bases and J by 2 bases, and 11 bases separated the two germline ends. The CDR3 coding sequence is TGTGCCAGTAGTAACCACTTGGGCAACACTGAAGCTTTCTTT. Its translation: CASSNHLGNTEAFF. The full variable domain, rest sourced from reference TRBV19 and TRBJ1-1, is DGGITQSPKYLFRKEGQNVTLSCEQNLNHDAMYWYRQDPGQGLRLIYYSQIVNDFQKGDIAEGYSVSREKKESFPLTVTSAQKNPTAFYLCASSNHLGNTEAFFGQGTRLTVV.